A selection of T cell receptor beta chains follows, all from one sample in a study of cytomegalovirus exposure and HLA in healthy donors. TCRdb's copy holds only in-frame clones and misses some; the assay was immunoSEQ multiplex PCR. Counted here are under 150,000 clones, roughly four fifths occurring once; the ten biggest clones make up 2.5% to 3%. Sequenced input: PBMCs. These receptors all stem from a boy aged 2 to 10 in good health and CMV-seronegative. The CDR3 runs from the conserved cysteine through the conserved F or W.

J gene: TRBJ2-3
CDR3 length: 16
V gene: TRBV5-4
CDR3 protein: CASSLSFPASTDTQYF

J gene: TRBJ2-1
CDR3 length: 13
V gene: TRBV6-5
CDR3 protein: CASSYGTYNEQFF

J gene: TRBJ2-1
CDR3 length: 17
V gene: TRBV5-6
CDR3 protein: CASSPGARLAGRNEQFF

J gene: TRBJ2-5
CDR3 length: 14
V gene: TRBV4-2
CDR3 protein: CASSRTGGGQTQYF

J gene: TRBJ2-1
CDR3 length: 16
V gene: TRBV7-9
CDR3 protein: CASSWASGGTYNEQFF

J gene: TRBJ2-5
CDR3 length: 15
V gene: TRBV4-1
CDR3 protein: CASSQLGLDGETQYF

J gene: TRBJ1-1
CDR3 length: 13
V gene: TRBV10-2
CDR3 protein: CASSVGANTEAFF

J gene: TRBJ2-5
CDR3 length: 15
V gene: TRBV5-4
CDR3 protein: CASSLGDRGYETQYF

J gene: TRBJ1-1
CDR3 length: 15
V gene: TRBV5-1
CDR3 protein: CASSLQGQGGTEAFF

J gene: TRBJ1-1
CDR3 length: 14
V gene: TRBV4-3
CDR3 protein: CASSQNRGYTEAFF

J gene: TRBJ1-1
CDR3 length: 13
V gene: TRBV6-5
CDR3 protein: CATRFAQGAEAFF

J gene: TRBJ2-7
CDR3 length: 13
V gene: TRBV4-2
CDR3 protein: CASSQDGDIEQYF

J gene: TRBJ2-3
CDR3 length: 15
V gene: TRBV19
CDR3 protein: CASAQGDISTDTQYF

J gene: TRBJ2-2
CDR3 length: 15
V gene: TRBV19
CDR3 protein: CASSIGTVNTGELFF

J gene: TRBJ2-1
CDR3 length: 14
V gene: TRBV6-1
CDR3 protein: CASSPGQEGNEQFF

J gene: TRBJ1-5
CDR3 length: 13
V gene: TRBV10-3
CDR3 protein: CAISEAGDQPQHF

J gene: TRBJ2-7
CDR3 length: 15
V gene: TRBV4-1
CDR3 protein: CASSLGGALPYEQYF

J gene: TRBJ2-3
CDR3 length: 17
V gene: TRBV5-4
CDR3 protein: CASSSPGLDATTDTQYF

J gene: TRBJ2-5
CDR3 length: 15
V gene: TRBV7-3
CDR3 protein: CASSDDPTSIETQYF

J gene: TRBJ1-5
CDR3 length: 15
V gene: TRBV6-6
CDR3 protein: CASTNRGEGGQPQHF

J gene: TRBJ2-4
CDR3 length: 12
V gene: TRBV5-6
CDR3 protein: CASSPRGRGGYF

J gene: TRBJ1-2
CDR3 length: 15
V gene: TRBV6-5
CDR3 protein: CASSYSKGASYGYTF

J gene: TRBJ1-3
CDR3 length: 17
V gene: TRBV7-8
CDR3 protein: CASSLRTDTYSGNTIYF

J gene: TRBJ2-7
CDR3 length: 15
V gene: TRBV4-3
CDR3 protein: CASSPGQGGPYEQYF

J gene: TRBJ2-1
CDR3 length: 15
V gene: TRBV27
CDR3 protein: CASSLPGQLVNEQFF

J gene: TRBJ2-3
CDR3 length: 15
V gene: TRBV9
CDR3 protein: CASGLGGGATDTQYF

J gene: TRBJ1-1
CDR3 length: 17
V gene: TRBV21-1
CDR3 protein: CASSKGDRGCSDTEAFF

J gene: TRBJ1-1
CDR3 length: 15
V gene: TRBV10-3
CDR3 protein: CAITDRQESMSQAFF

J gene: TRBJ2-1
CDR3 length: 14
V gene: TRBV18
CDR3 protein: CASSASGTGSEQFF

J gene: TRBJ2-1
CDR3 length: 14
V gene: TRBV9
CDR3 protein: CASSSPGGRNEQFF

J gene: TRBJ2-7
CDR3 length: 16
V gene: TRBV5-1
CDR3 protein: CASSSGTGISSYEQYF

J gene: TRBJ2-7
CDR3 length: 11
V gene: TRBV19
CDR3 protein: CATTGGGEQYF

J gene: TRBJ2-2
CDR3 length: 16
V gene: TRBV6-4
CDR3 protein: CASSEIQGAGTGELFF

J gene: TRBJ1-5
CDR3 length: 16
V gene: TRBV5-6
CDR3 protein: CASSNDRGQGSQPQHF

J gene: TRBJ2-1
CDR3 length: 13
V gene: TRBV7-2
CDR3 protein: CASSLGGGREQFF

J gene: TRBJ1-1
CDR3 length: 13
V gene: TRBV7-2
CDR3 protein: CASSLSGNTEAFF

J gene: TRBJ1-2
CDR3 length: 16
V gene: TRBV27
CDR3 protein: CASTSVQGGRPYGYTF

J gene: TRBJ1-2
CDR3 length: 14
V gene: TRBV25-1
CDR3 protein: CASSEHRTGNGYTF

J gene: TRBJ1-2
CDR3 length: 15
V gene: TRBV7-9
CDR3 protein: CASSWGQGQDYGYTF

J gene: TRBJ2-2
CDR3 length: 15
V gene: TRBV19
CDR3 protein: CASSIARESTGELFF

J gene: TRBJ2-3
CDR3 length: 15
V gene: TRBV30
CDR3 protein: CAWSSGTASTDTQYF

J gene: TRBJ2-3
CDR3 length: 15
V gene: TRBV4-2
CDR3 protein: CASSLSGEGTDTQYF

J gene: TRBJ2-2
CDR3 length: 18
V gene: TRBV27
CDR3 protein: CASRRMRDRGLNTGELFF

J gene: TRBJ1-2
CDR3 length: 15
V gene: TRBV15
CDR3 protein: CATSTRTGGNYGYTF

J gene: TRBJ1-1
CDR3 length: 13
V gene: TRBV28
CDR3 protein: CASSWEEDRGFFF

J gene: TRBJ1-2
CDR3 length: 16
V gene: TRBV7-6
CDR3 protein: CASSLDADRGLGGYTF

J gene: TRBJ2-1
CDR3 length: 16
V gene: TRBV5-6
CDR3 protein: CASSLIRLAEGNEQFF

J gene: TRBJ2-7
CDR3 length: 14
V gene: TRBV11-2
CDR3 protein: CASSFWTSDYEQYF

J gene: TRBJ2-7
CDR3 length: 15
V gene: TRBV7-8
CDR3 protein: CASSPAEGRSYEQYF

J gene: TRBJ2-7
CDR3 length: 15
V gene: TRBV5-1
CDR3 protein: CASSPMGTGVNEQYF

J gene: TRBJ2-1
CDR3 length: 17
V gene: TRBV30
CDR3 protein: CAWEGTAGPDSYNEQFF

J gene: TRBJ1-2
CDR3 length: 16
V gene: TRBV2
CDR3 protein: CATSGPTGGILYGYTF

J gene: TRBJ2-7
CDR3 length: 16
V gene: TRBV7-2
CDR3 protein: CASSSQTGVASYEQYF